Reported below is one T cell receptor beta chain. Its antigen is currently unknown. From RNA, the CDR3 regions of TCR beta chains were amplified and sequenced. The first round was an RT-PCR with HTBI primers, and the second round was a multiplex PCR. TCRdb analysed the multiplex PCR reads with MiXCR anew, one entry per CDR3 protein. The sample records 740,000 or so distinct CDR3 sequences, approximately 40% being singletons. Moderately to severely active ophthalmopathy under 3 months, CAS at least 3, NOSPECS at least 4. The record originates from a study of Graves' ophthalmopathy and Graves' hyperthyroidism. Study conclusions and caveats: In separating ophthalmopathy from stable hyperthyroidism, a 13-signature model achieved roughly 87% sensitivity and about 80% specificity.

Germline CDR1 reads SGHTA; CDR2 reads FQGNSA. This CDR3 has 11 residues. Deletions cut 8 bases from V and 8 bases from J, with 12 bases between. Sequencing was done on a sample of peripheral blood. V gene TRBV7-2 combines with J gene TRBJ1-2; possibly TRBD1 for D (5 bases). The TCR comes from an adult man with Graves' ophthalmopathy. For the CDR3, the DNA is TGTGCCAGCCTTTCTTGGGGGGGCTACACCTTC. Translation gives CASLSWGGYTF. The entire variable domain, with the rest obtained from reference TRBV7-2 and TRBJ1-2, is as follows: GAGVSQSPSNKVTEKGKDVELRCDPISGHTALYWYRQSLGQGLEFLIYFQGNSAPDKSGLPSDRFSAERTGGSVSTLTIQRTQQEDSAVYLCASLSWGGYTFGSGTRLTVV.